These 25 T cell receptor beta chains originate from one sample sequenced in a study of spatial heterogeneity in lung cancer. Time point defined: sample taken at primary tumor resection. No cell sorting; template was whole RNA from tumor, lung tissue or PBMC. TCRdb itself ran the 5' RACE reads through MiXCR, one entry per CDR3 protein. The top ten clones hold roughly 45% of a sample with roughly 13,000 distinct CDR3 sequences, around 4% of them seen once. The specimen was PBMCs, collected at surgery. These receptors all come from a male donor with early-stage non-small cell lung cancer.

Many counts were recorded for this clonotype. This beta chain lies outside the target of a library built for alpha chains; its clone size means little. The CDR3 sequence is CASRQHTGGTEAFF. As DNA, the CDR3 is TGTGCCAGCAGGCAACATACAGGGGGCACTGAAGCTTTCTTT. The genes are TRBV28 and TRBJ1-1, with 8 nucleotides matching TRBD1. The V gene's germline CDR1 is MDHEN and CDR2 SYDVKM. Germline trimming cut 6 bases from V and 4 bases from J; bases unmatched to any gene: 7. The CDR3 totals 14 residues.

This clonotype was recorded at least ten times. Because the library targeted alpha chains, this beta chain is an off-target read whose size means little. V gene TRBV5-1 combines with J gene TRBJ2-2; 7 bases match TRBD2. CDR1 is SGHRS and CDR2 is YFSETQ in the germline V gene. CDR3 length: 16 residues. J gave up 2 bases and V 0 bases, and 4 bases lay outside the gene matches. CDR3 sequence: CASSLETGGNTGELFF. The CDR3 DNA reads as TGCGCCAGCAGCTTGGAAACGGGAGGTAACACCGGGGAGCTGTTTTTT.

In this sample, this clonotype turned up many times. This beta chain slipped into a library made for alpha chains as a stray read, so its size is not meaningful. The chain employs TRBV7-6 and TRBJ2-5, with TRBD2 as a possible D gene (6 bases). Trimming removed 5 bases at V and 1 base at J, with 11 bases between. The CDR3 consists of 14 residues. Germline CDR1 SGHVS, CDR2 FNYEAQ. CDR3 sequence: CASSISGGQETQYF. DNA of the CDR3: TGTGCCAGCAGCATTTCCGGGGGCCAAGAGACCCAGTACTTC.

This clonotype was seen repeatedly, ten times or more. This beta chain lies outside the target of a library built for alpha chains; its clone size means little. This sequence joins TRBV6-2 or TRBV6-3 and TRBJ2-1, with 8 bases that match TRBD2. V lost 6 bases to trimming and J lost 7 bases; unmatched junction nucleotides: 17. CDR3 length: 17 residues. Germline CDR1 is MNHEY and CDR2 is SVGEGT. The CDR3 region is CASSHYPLRTGGNEQFF. The CDR3 bases are TGTGCCAGCAGCCACTATCCCTTACGGACGGGGGGGAATGAGCAGTTCTTC.

In its sample, this clonotype was seen many times. With the library built for alpha chains, this beta chain is off target and its frequency is not meaningful. V and J are TRBV20-1 and TRBJ2-7; 14 positions match TRBD2. The CDR3 loop spans 18 amino acids. V trimming: 6 bases; J trimming: 7 bases; junction bases outside the gene matches: 20. Germline V lookup: CDR1 DFQATT, CDR2 SNEGSKA (reference sequence). This chain's CDR3 is CSAQSPSWTSGGPYEQYF. The CDR3 DNA reads TGCAGTGCCCAGAGCCCGTCCTGGACTAGCGGGGGGCCTTATGAGCAGTACTTC.

In its sample, this clonotype was seen many times. This beta chain appears as a stray read in a library generated for alpha chains; its size is not informative. The chain uses TRBV5-6 and TRBJ1-2; the D is unclear. The CDR3 contains 13 residues. Trimming took 0 bases from V and 6 from J, leaving 9 bases between them. In germline, CDR1 is SGHDT, CDR2 YYEEEE. As DNA, the CDR3 is TGTGCCAGCAGCTTGGCTGGGAAGGATGGCTACACCTTC. This encodes CASSLAGKDGYTF.

This clonotype has a handful of counts. Little can be read into the size of this beta chain, an off-target read in a library designed for alpha chains. This chain uses TRBV24-1 with TRBJ2-7; the D gene is possibly TRBD2 (5 bases). V was shortened by 4 bases and J by 7 bases, with 22 bases between the two germline ends. Germline lookup yields CDR1 KGHDR and CDR2 SFDVKD. The CDR3 spans 16 residues. CDR3 amino acids: CATSDSTVPGGEEQYF. DNA for the CDR3: TGTGCCACCAGTGACTCCACCGTTCCCGGAGGAGAAGAGCAGTACTTC.

This clonotype was seen at least ten times. The size of this beta chain means little, since it is a stray read in a library made for alpha chains. The chain is built from TRBV20-1 and TRBJ1-4; no firm D call. Germline V lookup: CDR1 DFQATT, CDR2 SNEGSKA (reference sequence). CDR3 length equals 18 residues. Deletions cut 0 bases from V and 0 bases from J, with 17 bases between. CDR3 nucleotides: TGCAGTGCTAGAGATTGGAAGGAGACATCAGCAACTAATGAAAAACTGTTTTTT. Protein product: CSARDWKETSATNEKLFF.

Ten or more counts support this clonotype. For a library built for alpha chains, this beta chain is a stray read; little rests on its size. The chain joins TRBV20-1 to TRBJ2-7, with 11 positions matching TRBD2. Trimming removed 1 base from V and 4 bases from J; junction bases left unmatched: 6. CDR1 is DFQATT, CDR2 SNEGSKA, per germline (reference sequence). CDR3 length: 15 amino acids. Written as DNA, the CDR3 is TGCAGTGCTAGAGTAGGACTAGCGGGCATGTACGAGCAGTACTTC. This codes for CSARVGLAGMYEQYF.

This clonotype has a count of ten or more. Found in a library prepared for alpha chains, this beta chain is an off-target read, and its abundance has little meaning. The chain is built from TRBV7-2 and TRBJ2-5; 9 nucleotides match TRBD2. Germline V gene lookup returns CDR1 SGHTA and CDR2 FQGNSA. The CDR3 is 16 amino acids. V dropped 1 base and J dropped 4; count of bases not matched to a gene: 7. The CDR3 DNA follows: TGTGCCAGCAGCTTAGTTGCGGGAGGGCCAGGAGAGACCCAGTACTTC. Translation: CASSLVAGGPGETQYF.

This clonotype was detected many times. In a library made to pick up alpha chains, this beta chain is a stray read with a size that means little. This chain connects TRBV12-3 or TRBV12-4 to TRBJ2-1; 7 nucleotides match TRBD2. This CDR3 has 15 amino acids. V shed 3 bases, J shed 3 bases, and the junction held 5 bases outside the gene matches. The CDR3 DNA reads as TGTGCCAGCAGTTTGGAGCGGGAAGGCTACAATGAGCAGTTCTTC. Its translation: CASSLEREGYNEQFF.

This clonotype was detected ten times or more. In a library made to pick up alpha chains, this beta chain is a stray read with a size that means little. DNA for the CDR3: TGTGCCACCGGGAGGGGCGGGAGCTCCTACGAGCAGTACTTC. As protein: CATGRGGSSYEQYF. The V and J genes are TRBV15 and TRBJ2-7; 7 bases are shared with TRBD2. Germline CDR1 and CDR2: LNHNV and YYDKDF (reference sequence). The CDR3 runs 14 residues. Trimming removed 8 bases from V and 0 bases from J; junction bases left unmatched: 7. The variable domain in full, with the rest retrieved from reference TRBV15 and TRBJ2-7, is DAMVIQNPRYQVTQFGKPVTLSCSQTLNHNVMYWYQQKSSQAPKLLFHYYDKDFNNEADTPDNFQSRRPNTSFCFLDIRSPGLGDTAMYLCATGRGGSSYEQYFGPGTRLTVT.

This clonotype was found many times. As an off-target read in a library built for alpha chains, this beta chain has a frequency of little significance. The chain is built from TRBV5-5 and TRBJ2-7; 8 nucleotides align to TRBD2. The CDR3 totals 15 residues. Germline V gives CDR1 SGHKS, CDR2 YYEKEE (reference sequence). Trimming cost V 4 bases and J 4 bases; bases outside gene matches: 10. The CDR3 DNA reads TGTGCCAGCAGCCCAGGACTAGCCGTCTCTTACGAGCAGTACTTC. Translating it yields CASSPGLAVSYEQYF.

This clonotype was observed many times. Because the library targeted alpha chains, this beta chain is an off-target read whose size means little. The chain joins TRBV28 to TRBJ2-1; D is unclear. V dropped 5 bases and J dropped 2 bases, with 7 bases sitting between them. The length of the CDR3 is 13 residues. Looked up from germline, CDR1 is MDHEN and CDR2 is SYDVKM. DNA of the CDR3: TGTGCCAGCAGTCGCGAGCCCTACAATGAGCAGTTCTTC. Protein: CASSREPYNEQFF. The whole variable domain, remainder taken from reference TRBV28 and TRBJ2-1, is DVKVTQSSRYLVKRTGEKVFLECVQDMDHENMFWYRQDPGLGLRLIYFSYDVKMKEKGDIPEGYSVSREKKERFSLILESASTNQTSMYLCASSREPYNEQFFGPGTRLTVL.

This clonotype appeared many times. This beta chain is a stray read from a library made for alpha chains; its abundance is not meaningful. The V and J genes are TRBV9 and TRBJ2-2; tentative D call: TRBD2 (5 bases). Trimming stripped 4 bases from V and 0 bases from J, with 10 bases between. Germline loops: CDR1 SGDLS, CDR2 YYNGEE. The CDR3 consists of 15 residues. The chain's CDR3 is CASSTLATNTGELFF. The DNA of the CDR3 is TGTGCCAGCAGCACCTTAGCGACGAACACCGGGGAGCTGTTTTTT.

This clonotype was detected ten times or more. This beta chain represents an off-target read in a library built for alpha chains; its size is of limited meaning. V gene TRBV29-1 combines with J gene TRBJ1-1; TRBD1 aligns across 7 bases. Germline CDR1 reads SQVTM; CDR2 reads ANQGSEA. V gave up 3 bases and J gave up 5 bases; unmatched junction bases: 3. CDR3 length equals 12 residues. The CDR3 spells CSVETGRTEAFF. Written as DNA, the CDR3 is TGCAGCGTTGAGACAGGGAGAACTGAAGCTTTCTTT.

In its sample, this clonotype was seen many times. The library was designed around alpha chains, so this beta chain is a stray read whose abundance carries little weight. The chain is built from TRBV29-1 and TRBJ2-6; D unclear. Germline V gene data show CDR1 as SQVTM and CDR2 as ANQGSEA. V shed 4 bases and J shed 0 bases, with 7 bases lying between them. This CDR3 comprises 14 residues. This CDR3 is CSVVESSGANVLTF. For the CDR3, the DNA is TGCAGCGTTGTAGAGAGCTCTGGGGCCAACGTCCTGACTTTC.

At least ten counts were recorded for this clonotype. This beta chain is a stray sequence in a library constructed for alpha chains; its clone size is not meaningful. The chain couples TRBV7-2 to TRBJ2-3, with D unresolved. The CDR3 totals 14 residues. Germline V CDR1 and CDR2: SGHTA, FQGNSA. V shed 4 bases and J shed 4 bases, with 12 bases lying between them. Here the CDR3 reads CASSWAQPADTQYF. Here the CDR3 DNA reads TGTGCCAGCAGCTGGGCCCAGCCAGCAGATACGCAGTATTTT.

Only a few counts were recorded for this clonotype. This beta chain came through as a stray read in a library set up for alpha chains, and its size says little. The rearrangement links TRBV7-9 to TRBJ2-3, with a weak D call TRBD2 (5 bases). CDR3 length: 14 amino acids. V lost 1 base to trimming and J lost 3 bases, with 8 bases between them. Germline V gene sequence: CDR1 SEHNR, CDR2 FQNEAQ (reference sequence). The CDR3 is CASSLGLPTDTQYF. In DNA form, the CDR3 reads TGTGCCAGCAGCTTAGGACTACCTACAGATACGCAGTATTTT.

This clonotype was seen at least ten times. This beta chain turned up in a library designed for alpha chains; as an off-target read, its abundance says little. The V and J genes are TRBV7-3 and TRBJ1-6, with unresolved D. The CDR3 is 14 amino acids. Germline assignment: CDR1 SGHTA and CDR2 FQGTGA. The V end lost 1 base, the J end lost 7 bases, and 8 bases lay between the germline ends. The CDR3 region has the DNA TGTGCCAGCAGCTTAATGGGTACCAATTCACCCCTCCACTTT. Protein sequence: CASSLMGTNSPLHF. The variable domain in full, with the rest retrieved from reference TRBV7-3 and TRBJ1-6, is GAGVSQTPSNKVTEKGKYVELRCDPISGHTALYWYRQSLGQGPEFLIYFQGTGAADDSGLPNDRFFAVRPEGSVSTLKIQRTERGDSAVYLCASSLMGTNSPLHFGNGTRLTVT.

This clonotype was seen once. This beta chain is a stray read from a library made for alpha chains; its abundance is not meaningful. The chain links TRBV29-1 to TRBJ2-2; TRBD2 is a possible D gene (6 bases). The CDR3 is 12 amino acids. The ends were cut back, 7 bases at V and 4 bases at J, with 10 bases in the middle. Germline V gene lookup returns CDR1 SQVTM and CDR2 ANQGSEA. The CDR3 coding sequence is TGCAGCGCCATGGGGGGCACCGGGGAGCTGTTTTTT. Translating it yields CSAMGGTGELFF.

This clonotype came up many times. In a library made to pick up alpha chains, this beta chain is a stray read with a size that means little. V and J are TRBV7-2 and TRBJ1-3; D perhaps matches TRBD1 (5 bases). CDR3 length equals 15 residues. Germline assignment: CDR1 SGHTA and CDR2 FQGNSA. Trimming removed 4 bases at V and 0 bases at J, with 10 bases between. The CDR3 reads CASSSQGSSGNTIYF. CDR3 DNA sequence: TGTGCCAGCAGCTCCCAGGGCTCCTCTGGAAACACCATATATTTT.

Details on this clonotype: Since the library was made to target alpha chains, this beta chain is a stray read and its abundance is not meaningful. The V and J genes are TRBV27 and TRBJ2-7, with a weak D call TRBD2 (6 bases). CDR1 and CDR2 (germline): MNHEY, SMNVEV (reference sequence). The CDR3 loop spans 16 amino acids. The V gene lost 5 bases and the J gene lost 2 bases, with 19 bases spanning the gap. The CDR3 sequence is CASSPLGSAGPYEQYF. As DNA, the CDR3 is TGTGCCAGCAGTCCCCTGGGGAGTGCGGGACCCTACGAGCAGTACTTC.

This clonotype was counted at least ten times. For a library built for alpha chains, this beta chain is a stray read; little rests on its size. J is TRBJ2-7 and V is TRBV18, with D perhaps given as TRBD1 or TRBD2 (6 bases each). There are 14 residues in the CDR3. The V end was cut by 5 bases, the J end by 6 bases, with 17 bases between. Germline V gives CDR1 KGHSH, CDR2 LQKENI. CDR3 DNA: TGTGCCAGCTCATCCTCCGGGGGCAGCGTCGAGCAGTACTTC. Translating gives CASSSSGGSVEQYF.

This clonotype was counted at least ten times. Because the library targeted alpha chains, this beta chain is an off-target read whose size means little. V gene TRBV2 combines with J gene TRBJ2-7; D is unresolved. Germline V gene data show CDR1 as SNHLY and CDR2 as FYNNEI. Trimming pared 2 bases from V and 1 base from J, leaving 9 bases between. This CDR3 has 14 residues. In DNA, the CDR3 is TGTGCCAGCAGTGAATTTTACCTTTCCTACGAGCAGTACTTC. Protein: CASSEFYLSYEQYF.